Listed below are T cell receptor beta chains from one sample, sequenced in a study of cytomegalovirus exposure and HLA in healthy donors. The method was immunoSEQ multiplex PCR; TCRdb's version includes in-frame clones alone and lacks a portion of them. The table records 100,000 to 150,000 clones, over 70% of them present only once. Material for sequencing was PBMCs. The receptors stem from a woman aged 60-70 years in good health and CMV-seropositive. CDR3s include the opening cysteine and the closing phenylalanine or tryptophan.

>TRBJ1-1|TRBV6-6
CASSSLQGNTEAFF
>TRBJ1-4|TRBV25-1
CASRGQGYEKLFF
>TRBJ1-5|TRBV19
CASSILQGAEQPQHF
>TRBJ1-2|TRBV6-5
CASSYSVTTAYGYTF
>TRBJ2-3|TRBV7-2
CASSLPGYGQYF
>TRBJ1-6|TRBV2
CASRNPTGDNSPLHF
>TRBJ2-3|TRBV5-1
CASRASGAWAYF
>TRBJ1-1|TRBV7-6
CASSLYRGEAFF
>TRBJ2-7|TRBV4-1
CASSQAQGDEQYF
>TRBJ1-1|TRBV5-1
CASSLDRMNTEAFF
>TRBJ1-6|TRBV7-2
CASSLELPNSPLHF
>TRBJ1-1|TRBV5-1
CASSLEDSSNTEAFF
>TRBJ2-5|TRBV6-6
CASSGARGQETQYF
>TRBJ1-4|TRBV29-1
CSVGWATTNEKLFF
>TRBJ1-1|TRBV29-1
CSFRQGLNTEAFF
>TRBJ2-5|TRBV10-3
CAINDREETQYF
>TRBJ2-5|TRBV5-6
CASSQDRERETQYF
>TRBJ2-3|TRBV6-5
CASSYNQRGGTDTQYF
>TRBJ1-2|TRBV6-5
CASSYTQQGRGYTF
>TRBJ2-1|TRBV10-1
CASSDPGQGVNEQFF